Listed here is a single T cell receptor (beta chain). Participants were aged roughly 18 to 89 years from about two dozen US areas. This specimen belongs to a study of blood T cell repertoires in COVID-19. The V segment lost 5 bases and the J segment 3 bases; nucleotides outside the gene matches: 5. The germline CDR1 and CDR2 sequences are MNHEY and SVGEGT. This CDR3 region has 14 residues. This table comes from immunoSEQ multiplex PCR, and its TCRdb copy is limited to in-frame clones, with some not included. This sample has some 240,000 clones; roughly 84% occur once, and the top ten carry under 8%. The sequenced sample was PBMCs or T cells enriched from blood (not recorded which). The source is a woman aged 45-65 years who had been exposed to COVID-19. J is TRBJ1-1 and V is TRBV6-2 or TRBV6-3, with TRBD1 matching 8 bases. CDR3 in DNA: TGTGCCAGCAGTCCGGGGACAGGACACACTGAAGCTTTCTTT. This encodes CASSPGTGHTEAFF.